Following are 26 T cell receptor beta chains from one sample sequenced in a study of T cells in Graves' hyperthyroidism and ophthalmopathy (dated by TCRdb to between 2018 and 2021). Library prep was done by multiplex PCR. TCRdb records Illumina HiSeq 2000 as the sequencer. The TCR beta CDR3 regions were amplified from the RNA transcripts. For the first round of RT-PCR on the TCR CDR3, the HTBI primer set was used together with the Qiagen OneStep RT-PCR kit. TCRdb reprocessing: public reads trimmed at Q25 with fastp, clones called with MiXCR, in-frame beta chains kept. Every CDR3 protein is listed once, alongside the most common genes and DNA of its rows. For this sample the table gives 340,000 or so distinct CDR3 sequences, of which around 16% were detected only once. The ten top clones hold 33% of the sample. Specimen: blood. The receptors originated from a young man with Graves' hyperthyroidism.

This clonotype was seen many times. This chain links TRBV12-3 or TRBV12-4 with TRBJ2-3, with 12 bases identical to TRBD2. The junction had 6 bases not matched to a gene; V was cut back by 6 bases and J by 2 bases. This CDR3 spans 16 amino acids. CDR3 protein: CASSQGTSGSTDTQYF. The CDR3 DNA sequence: TGTGCCAGCAGCCAAGGGACTAGCGGGTCCACAGATACGCAGTATTTT.

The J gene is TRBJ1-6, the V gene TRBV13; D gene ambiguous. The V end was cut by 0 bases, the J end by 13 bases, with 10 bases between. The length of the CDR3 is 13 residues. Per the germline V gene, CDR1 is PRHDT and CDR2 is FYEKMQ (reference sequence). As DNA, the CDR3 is TGTGCCAGCAGCTTAGGAGTTGTAAATCCCCTCCACTTT. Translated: CASSLGVVNPLHF.

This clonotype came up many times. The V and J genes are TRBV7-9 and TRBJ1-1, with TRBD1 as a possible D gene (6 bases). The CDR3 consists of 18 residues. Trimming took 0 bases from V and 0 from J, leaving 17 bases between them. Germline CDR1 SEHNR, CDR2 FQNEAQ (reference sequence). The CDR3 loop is CASSLALRGRGMNTEAFF. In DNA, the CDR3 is TGTGCCAGCAGCTTAGCGTTAAGGGGGAGGGGAATGAACACTGAAGCTTTCTTT.

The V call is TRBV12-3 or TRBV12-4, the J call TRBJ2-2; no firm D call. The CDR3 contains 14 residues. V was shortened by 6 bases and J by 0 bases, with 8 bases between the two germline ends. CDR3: CASSKTANTGELFF. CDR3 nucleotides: TGTGCCAGCAGCAAGACCGCGAACACCGGGGAGCTGTTTTTT.

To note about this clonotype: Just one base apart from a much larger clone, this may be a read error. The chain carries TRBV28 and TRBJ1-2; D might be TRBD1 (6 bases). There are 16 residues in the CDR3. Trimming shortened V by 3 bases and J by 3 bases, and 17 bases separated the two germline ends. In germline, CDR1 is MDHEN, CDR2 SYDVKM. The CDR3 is CASSFSGGEEDYGYTF. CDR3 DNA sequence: TGTGCCAGCAGTTTTTCGGGGGGCGAAGAGGACTATGGCTACACCTTC.

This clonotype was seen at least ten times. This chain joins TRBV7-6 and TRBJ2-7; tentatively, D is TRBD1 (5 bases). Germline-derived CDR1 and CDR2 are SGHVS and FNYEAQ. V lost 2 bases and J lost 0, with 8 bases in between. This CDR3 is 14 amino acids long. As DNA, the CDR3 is TGTGCCAGCAGCTTACAGGGATTCTCCTACGAGCAGTACTTC. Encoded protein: CASSLQGFSYEQYF.

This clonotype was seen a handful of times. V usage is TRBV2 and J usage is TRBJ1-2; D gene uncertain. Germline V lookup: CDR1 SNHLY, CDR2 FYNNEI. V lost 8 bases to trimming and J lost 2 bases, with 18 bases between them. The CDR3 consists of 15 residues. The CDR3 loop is CASEEWTPRNYGYTF. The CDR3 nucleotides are TGTGCCAGCGAGGAATGGACCCCGAGGAACTATGGCTACACCTTC. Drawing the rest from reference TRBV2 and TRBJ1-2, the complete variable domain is EPEVTQTPSHQVTQMGQEVILRCVPISNHLYFYWYRQILGQKVEFLVSFYNNEISEKSEIFDDQFSVERPDGSNFTLKIRSTKLEDSAMYFCASEEWTPRNYGYTFGSGTRLTVV.

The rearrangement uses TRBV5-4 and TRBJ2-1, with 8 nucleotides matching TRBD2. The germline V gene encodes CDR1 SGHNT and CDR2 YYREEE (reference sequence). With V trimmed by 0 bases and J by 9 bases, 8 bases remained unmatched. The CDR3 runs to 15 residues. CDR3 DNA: TGTGCCAGCAGCTTGGCCGGCGGGAGGAGAGTTGAGCAGTTCTTC. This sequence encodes CASSLAGGRRVEQFF. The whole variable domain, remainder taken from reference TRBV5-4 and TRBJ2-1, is ETGVTQSPTHLIKTRGQQVTLRCSSQSGHNTVSWYQQALGQGPQFIFQYYREEENGRGNFPPRFSGLQFPNYSSELNVNALELDDSALYLCASSLAGGRRVEQFFGPGTRLTVL.

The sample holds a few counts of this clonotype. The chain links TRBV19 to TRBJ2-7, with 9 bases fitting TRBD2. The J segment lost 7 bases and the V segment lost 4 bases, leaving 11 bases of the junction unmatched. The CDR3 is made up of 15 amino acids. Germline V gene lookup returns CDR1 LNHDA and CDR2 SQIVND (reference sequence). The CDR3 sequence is CASSSGRANLWEQYF. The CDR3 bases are TGTGCCAGTAGTAGCGGGAGGGCCAACCTTTGGGAGCAGTACTTC.

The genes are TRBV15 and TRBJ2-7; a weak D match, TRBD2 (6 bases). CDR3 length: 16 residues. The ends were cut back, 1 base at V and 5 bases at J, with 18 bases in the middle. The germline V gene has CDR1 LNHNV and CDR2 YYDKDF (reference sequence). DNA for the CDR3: TGTGCCACCAGCAGAGGCGGGGCGGAAATGCTCAACGAGCAGTACTTC. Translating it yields CATSRGGAEMLNEQYF. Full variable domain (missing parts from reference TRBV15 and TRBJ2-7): DAMVIQNPRYQVTQFGKPVTLSCSQTLNHNVMYWYQQKSSQAPKLLFHYYDKDFNNEADTPDNFQSRRPNTSFCFLDIRSPGLGDTAMYLCATSRGGAEMLNEQYFGPGTRLTVT.

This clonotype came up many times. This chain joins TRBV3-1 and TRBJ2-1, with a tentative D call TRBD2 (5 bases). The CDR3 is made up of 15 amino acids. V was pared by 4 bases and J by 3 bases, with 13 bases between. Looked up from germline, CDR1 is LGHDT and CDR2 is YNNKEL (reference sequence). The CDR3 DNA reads TGTGCCAGCAGCCCCCGAGGAGGTAACTACAATGAGCAGTTCTTC. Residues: CASSPRGGNYNEQFF.

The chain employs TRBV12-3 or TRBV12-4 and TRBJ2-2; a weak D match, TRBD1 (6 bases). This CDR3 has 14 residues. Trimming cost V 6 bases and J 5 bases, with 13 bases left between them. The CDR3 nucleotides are TGTGCCAGCAGCAGCTCGACAGGAACCGGGGAGCTGTTTTTT. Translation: CASSSSTGTGELFF.

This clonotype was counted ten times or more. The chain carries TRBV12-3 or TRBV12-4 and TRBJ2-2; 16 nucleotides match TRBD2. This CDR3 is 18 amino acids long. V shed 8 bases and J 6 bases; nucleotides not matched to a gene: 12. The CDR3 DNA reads TGTGCCAGCTTCACCCTAGGGGGACTAGCGGGAGGGTCCGGGGAGCTGTTTTTT. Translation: CASFTLGGLAGGSGELFF.

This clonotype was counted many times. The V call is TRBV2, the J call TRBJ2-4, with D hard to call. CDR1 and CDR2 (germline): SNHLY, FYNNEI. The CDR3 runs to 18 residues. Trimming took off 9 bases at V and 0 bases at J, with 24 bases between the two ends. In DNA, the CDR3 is TGTGCCAGGCTTACCGCTCGTGAACCTCTTCTAGCCAAAAACATTCAGTACTTC. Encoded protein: CARLTAREPLLAKNIQYF.

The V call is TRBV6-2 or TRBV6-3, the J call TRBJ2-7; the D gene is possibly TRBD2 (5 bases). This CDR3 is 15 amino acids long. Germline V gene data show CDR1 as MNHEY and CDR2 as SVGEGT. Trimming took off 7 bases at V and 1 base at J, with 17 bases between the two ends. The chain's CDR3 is CASTNSRSGSYEQYF. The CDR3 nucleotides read TGTGCCAGCACTAACTCTCGAAGCGGATCCTACGAGCAGTACTTC.

The DNA for the CDR3 is TGTGCCAGCACCCTAGGCGGGAGTCACACCGGGGAGCTGTTTTTT. Amino acids: CASTLGGSHTGELFF. The chain couples TRBV5-4 to TRBJ2-2; 7 bases fit TRBD2. The CDR3 is 15 amino acids. Germline V lookup: CDR1 SGHNT, CDR2 YYREEE (reference sequence). Unmatched junction bases numbered 8, after V lost 6 bases and J lost 3 bases.

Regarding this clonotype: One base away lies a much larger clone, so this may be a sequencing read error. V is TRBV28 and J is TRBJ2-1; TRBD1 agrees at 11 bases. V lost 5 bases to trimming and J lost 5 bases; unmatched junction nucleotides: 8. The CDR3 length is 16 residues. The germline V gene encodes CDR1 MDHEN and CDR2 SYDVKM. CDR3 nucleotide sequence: TGTGCCAGCAGTCGGGACAGGGGGGTGGGGCACAATGAGCAGTTCTTC. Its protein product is CASSRDRGVGHNEQFF.

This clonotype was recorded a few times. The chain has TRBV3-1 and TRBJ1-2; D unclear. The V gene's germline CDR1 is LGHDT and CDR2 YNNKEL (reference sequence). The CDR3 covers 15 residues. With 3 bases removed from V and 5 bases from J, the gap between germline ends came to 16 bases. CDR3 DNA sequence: TGTGCCAGCAGCCAGGTGACTGAAGGAGGGTATGGCTACACCTTC. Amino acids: CASSQVTEGGYGYTF. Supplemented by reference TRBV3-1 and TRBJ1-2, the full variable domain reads DTAVSQTPKYLVTQMGNDKSIKCEQNLGHDTMYWYKQDSKKFLKIMFSYNNKELIINETVPNRFSPKSPDKAHLNLHINSLELGDSAVYFCASSQVTEGGYGYTFGSGTRLTVV.

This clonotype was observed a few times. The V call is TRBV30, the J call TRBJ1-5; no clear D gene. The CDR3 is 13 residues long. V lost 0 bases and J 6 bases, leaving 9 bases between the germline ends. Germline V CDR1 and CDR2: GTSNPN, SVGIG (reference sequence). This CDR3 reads CAWSVRGRQPQHF. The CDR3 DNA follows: TGTGCCTGGAGTGTCCGGGGTCGTCAGCCCCAGCATTTT.

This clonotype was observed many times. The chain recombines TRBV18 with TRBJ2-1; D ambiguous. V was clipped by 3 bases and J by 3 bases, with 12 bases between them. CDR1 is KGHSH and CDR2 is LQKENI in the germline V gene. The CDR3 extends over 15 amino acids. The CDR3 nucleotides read TGTGCCAGCTCACCGATTGCGCTTAACTACAATGAGCAGTTCTTC. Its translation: CASSPIALNYNEQFF.

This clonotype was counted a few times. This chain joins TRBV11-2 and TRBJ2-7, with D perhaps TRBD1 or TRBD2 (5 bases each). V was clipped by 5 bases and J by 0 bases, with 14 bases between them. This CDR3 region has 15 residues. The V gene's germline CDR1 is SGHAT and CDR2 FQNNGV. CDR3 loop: CASSLPSGHSYEQYF. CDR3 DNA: TGTGCCAGCAGCCTCCCGAGCGGACACTCCTACGAGCAGTACTTC.

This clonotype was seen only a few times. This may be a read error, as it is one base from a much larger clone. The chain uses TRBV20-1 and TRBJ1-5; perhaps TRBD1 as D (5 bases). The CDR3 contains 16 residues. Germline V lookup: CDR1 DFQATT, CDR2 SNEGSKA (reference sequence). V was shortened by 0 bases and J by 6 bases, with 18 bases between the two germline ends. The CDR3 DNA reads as TGCAGTGCTAGAGATCCCTCAGGGTTTCGGAGTCAGCCCCAGCATTTT. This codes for CSARDPSGFRSQPQHF.

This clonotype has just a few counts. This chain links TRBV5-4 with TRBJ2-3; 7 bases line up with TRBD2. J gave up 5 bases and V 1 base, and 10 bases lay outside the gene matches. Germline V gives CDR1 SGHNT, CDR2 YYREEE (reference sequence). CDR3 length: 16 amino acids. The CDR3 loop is CASSLSPAGAVDTQYF. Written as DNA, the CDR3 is TGTGCCAGCAGCTTGAGTCCGGCGGGAGCCGTAGATACGCAGTATTTT.

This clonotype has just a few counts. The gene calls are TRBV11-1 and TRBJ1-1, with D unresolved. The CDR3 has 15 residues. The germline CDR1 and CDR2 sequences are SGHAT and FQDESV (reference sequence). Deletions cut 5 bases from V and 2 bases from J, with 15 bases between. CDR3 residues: CASSPTQALNTEAFF. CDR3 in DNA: TGTGCCAGCAGCCCTACTCAGGCCCTCAACACTGAAGCTTTCTTT. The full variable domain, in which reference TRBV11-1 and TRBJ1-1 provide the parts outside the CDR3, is EAEVAQSPRYKITEKSQAVAFWCDPISGHATLYWYRQILGQGPELLVQFQDESVVDDSQLPKDRFSAERLKGVDSTLKIQPAELGDSAMYLCASSPTQALNTEAFFGQGTRLTVV.

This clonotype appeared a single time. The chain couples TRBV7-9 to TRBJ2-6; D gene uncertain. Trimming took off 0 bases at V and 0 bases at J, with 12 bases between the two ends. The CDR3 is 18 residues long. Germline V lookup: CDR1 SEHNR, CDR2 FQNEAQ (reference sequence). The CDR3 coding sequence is TGTGCCAGCAGCTTAGCGGACCGAAGGGACTCTGGGGCCAACGTCCTGACTTTC. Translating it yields CASSLADRRDSGANVLTF.

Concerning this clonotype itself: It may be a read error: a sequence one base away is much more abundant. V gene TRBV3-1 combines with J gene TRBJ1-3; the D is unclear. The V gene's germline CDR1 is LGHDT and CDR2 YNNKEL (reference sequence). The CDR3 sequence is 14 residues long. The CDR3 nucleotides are TGTGCCAGCAGCCAAGACAGCTCTGGAAACACCGTATATTTT. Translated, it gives CASSQDSSGNTVYF.